The rows below give T cell receptor beta chains drawn from one sample of a study of blood T cells in healthy people across ages. MiXCR, applied by TCRdb to the 5' RACE reads, yields one record per CDR3 protein. The table shows approximately 800,000 distinct CDR3 sequences, with approximately 55% occurring only once. Material: blood. These receptors originate from a man of 80 years or more in good health. The CDR3 runs from the conserved cysteine through the conserved F or W. D genes are given only for firm matches. Clone sizes are given selectively: once, few, many, or a class where the clone is expanded.

clone_size | j_call | v_call | d_call | cdr3_nt | cdr3_aa
NA | TRBJ2-1 | TRBV5-6 | NA | TGTGCCAGCAGCTTCGGAGACTATCCTAACAATGAGCAGTTCTTC | CASSFGDYPNNEQFF
NA | TRBJ2-7 | TRBV6-5 | TRBD2 | TGTGCCAGCAGGATTCGGGGGGGCGAGCAGTACTTC | CASRIRGGEQYF
NA | TRBJ2-6 | TRBV6-1 | NA | TGTGCCAGCAATGCCGAACTCTCTGGGGCCAACGTCCTGACTTTC | CASNAELSGANVLTF
few | TRBJ2-4 | TRBV10-3 | TRBD1 | TGTGCCATCAGTGACAGGGGGCCCTTAAACATTCAGTACTTC | CAISDRGPLNIQYF
once | TRBJ1-2 | TRBV20-1 | NA | TGCAGTGCTAGAGAGACCCTGAACTATGGCTACACCTTC | CSARETLNYGYTF
few | TRBJ2-3 | TRBV6-5 | NA | TGTGCCAGCAGTCGCCCACCCGGAGGCACAGATACGCAGTATTTT | CASSRPPGGTDTQYF
NA | TRBJ2-2 | TRBV3-1 | TRBD2 | TGTGCCAGCAGCTACTTTCCCCGGGGAGGGACCGGGGAGCTGTTTTTT | CASSYFPRGGTGELFF
few | TRBJ2-7 | TRBV20-1 | NA | TGCAGTGCTAGAGATGGGGGGCTCGGGAGGACTTACGAGCAGTACTTC | CSARDGGLGRTYEQYF
NA | TRBJ2-7 | TRBV28 | NA | TGTGCCAGCAGTTCACACAGGGTCTCCTCCTACGAGCAGTACTTC | CASSSHRVSSYEQYF
many | TRBJ2-7 | TRBV20-1 | TRBD2 | TGCAGTGCTAGAGGGGATAGCGGGGGCTCCTACAATGAGCAGTACTTC | CSARGDSGGSYNEQYF
NA | TRBJ2-2 | TRBV19 | TRBD2 | TGTGCCAGTAGACTAGCGGGATACACCGGGGAGCTGTTTTTT | CASRLAGYTGELFF
NA | TRBJ2-7 | TRBV29-1 | TRBD2 | TGCAGCGTTGATTGGCTAGCGGGAGCGGGAGAGCAGTACTTC | CSVDWLAGAGEQYF
NA | TRBJ1-2 | TRBV4-1 | TRBD1 | TGCGCCAGCAGCCAAGGGGGGCAGGGGGCGCGGGGCTACACCTTC | CASSQGGQGARGYTF
NA | TRBJ1-1 | TRBV6-5 | NA | TGTGCCAGCAGCCGAGATGGGGGACACACTGAAGCTTTCTTT | CASSRDGGHTEAFF
NA | TRBJ2-7 | TRBV7-9 | TRBD2 | TGTGCCAGCAGCTTAAAAAAGGCGGGAGTCGAAACCGCCACCTACGAGCAGTACTTC | CASSLKKAGVETATYEQYF
NA | TRBJ1-2 | TRBV27 | TRBD1 | TGTGCCAGCAATAATGGGCAGGACAGGGTCTATGGCTACACCTTC | CASNNGQDRVYGYTF
NA | TRBJ2-7 | TRBV6-1 | TRBD1 | TGTGCCAGCACCACCGGGACAGGGCCCTACGAGCAGTACTTC | CASTTGTGPYEQYF
NA | TRBJ2-7 | TRBV15 | TRBD2 | TGTGCCACCGGCAGAGATACTAGCGGGATCTACGAGCAGTACTTC | CATGRDTSGIYEQYF
NA | TRBJ2-5 | TRBV2 | NA | TGTGCCAGCAGTCCCAGCATTCCCGAGACCCAGTACTTC | CASSPSIPETQYF
NA | TRBJ2-7 | TRBV5-1 | TRBD2 | TGCGCCAGCAGCTTGGCCGTACTAGCGGGAGATCAGTACAATGAGCAGTACTTC | CASSLAVLAGDQYNEQYF
NA | TRBJ2-1 | TRBV5-1 | TRBD2 | TGCGCCAGCCTATCTAGCGGGAGTTCCTACAATGAGCAGTTCTTC | CASLSSGSSYNEQFF
few | TRBJ2-1 | TRBV29-1 | TRBD2 | TGCAGCGTTGTAAAACTAGCGGGAGGCGGGCAGTTCTTC | CSVVKLAGGGQFF
NA | TRBJ2-7 | TRBV9 | NA | TGTGCCAGCAGCGTAGGGGCAGAACCCTACGAGCAGTACTTC | CASSVGAEPYEQYF
NA | TRBJ2-3 | TRBV5-1 | NA | TGCGCCAGCAGCCCGGGTGGGACAACGGACAGATACGCGTATTTT | CASSPGGTTDRYAYF
NA | TRBJ2-7 | TRBV9 | TRBD2 | TGTGCCAGCAGCGTAGCAGCGGGAGGCTCCTACGAGCAGTACTTC | CASSVAAGGSYEQYF
NA | TRBJ2-1 | TRBV29-1 | TRBD1 | TGCAGCGTCACCCGGGACAGGGGGTACAATAAGCAGTTCTTC | CSVTRDRGYNKQFF
NA | TRBJ2-4 | TRBV7-9 | NA | TGTGCCAGCAGCTTAGGGACATTAAACATTCAGTACTTC | CASSLGTLNIQYF
NA | TRBJ2-3 | TRBV5-6 | TRBD2 | TGTGCCAGCAGCCCGGATAGCGGGAGATTCAGATACGCGTATTTT | CASSPDSGRFRYAYF
NA | TRBJ2-4 | TRBV7-2 | NA | TGTGCCAGCAGGTCGAGAGAGAACCAGTACTTC | CASRSRENQYF
NA | TRBJ2-7 | TRBV5-1 | TRBD2 | TGCGCCAGCAGCCCGACTAGCGGGCCCGACAATGAGCAGTACTTC | CASSPTSGPDNEQYF
few | TRBJ2-3 | TRBV5-1 | TRBD2 | TGCGCCAGCAGTACGGGACTAGCGGGAGACGCAGATACGCAGTATTTT | CASSTGLAGDADTQYF
NA | TRBJ2-7 | TRBV2 | NA | TGTGCCAGCAGTAGGGCCGGAACCTACGAGCAGTACTTC | CASSRAGTYEQYF
NA | TRBJ2-7 | TRBV10-3 | TRBD1 | TGTGCCATCAGCATGCCGGGACAGGGCTCCTACGAGCAGTACTTC | CAISMPGQGSYEQYF
NA | TRBJ2-7 | TRBV7-8 | TRBD2 | TGTGCCAGCAGCCCGCGGGAGACCTCCTACGAGCAGTACTTC | CASSPRETSYEQYF
NA | TRBJ2-7 | TRBV7-2 | TRBD1 | TGTGCCAGCAGCTTAATGAGGGGGCTATACGAGCAGTACTTC | CASSLMRGLYEQYF
NA | TRBJ1-1 | TRBV20-1 | TRBD1 | TGCAGTGCTAGAGATCAGGGGGCAAGGACTGAAGCTTTCTTT | CSARDQGARTEAFF